This entry lists 2 T cell receptor beta chains sequenced from one sample in a study of blood T cell repertoires in COVID-19 (dated by TCRdb to 2020 to 2022). The library was generated by the immunoSEQ multiplex PCR assay. Sourced from immuneACCESS, this table was stored by TCRdb with only in-frame sequences that have V and J called. A share of the clones is absent; for the studies checked, an unresolved V gene accounts for under half, and the remainder has no known explanation. The sample data list over 250,000 clones, and 88% of these were observed just once. About 1% of the sample is taken by the ten largest. Material for sequencing was peripheral blood. These receptor sequences come from a woman in her thirties or forties who had recovered from COVID-19.

The rearrangement uses TRBV4-1 and TRBJ2-7; TRBD2 matches at 7 bases. The V gene's germline CDR1 is MGHRA and CDR2 YSYEKL. The J segment lost 2 bases and the V segment lost 0 bases, leaving 10 bases of the junction unmatched. This CDR3 comprises 17 residues. The chain's CDR3 is CASSQDGGSGDPYEQYF. The CDR3 coding sequence is TGCGCCAGCAGCCAAGACGGGGGGTCTGGGGACCCCTACGAGCAGTACTTC.

The genes are TRBV12-3 or TRBV12-4 and TRBJ1-2; no firm D call. CDR3 size: 11 residues. Trimming stripped 6 bases from V and 2 bases from J, with 4 bases between. The CDR3 DNA sequence: TGTGCCAGCAGCCTCAACTATGGCTACACCTTC. Protein product: CASSLNYGYTF.